Only a few counts were recorded for the clone carrying this T cell receptor (beta chain). The antigen is not known. This sample stems from a study of blood T cells in healthy people across ages. The study, taken as a whole, reports: Estimates of diversity drawn from one million T cells were considered underestimates.

Each sample yielded at least 6.5 million isolated PBMCs. V was trimmed by 4 bases and J by 5 bases, leaving 10 bases between them. The CDR3 consists of 13 residues. Germline CDR1 is SGDLS and CDR2 is YYNGEE. Using a J-beta primer mix together with a sample-barcoded 5' primer, a second PCR was run for roughly 6 to 12 cycles. Using its own MiXCR run on the 5' RACE reads, TCRdb lists one record per CDR3 protein. The sample carries 500,000 to 550,000 distinct CDR3 sequences, less than 25% recorded once. This same sample was also taken into another study, of T cells of mothers and their children. That report notes: No T cell clones of persistent microchimeric origin were detected.

This chain joins TRBV9 and TRBJ2-4; the D gene could be TRBD1 or TRBD2 (5 bases each). This clonotype originated in a boy aged 5 to 17 in good health. Sequencing was carried out using blood. CDR3: CASSRGVENIQYF. As DNA, the CDR3 is TGTGCCAGCAGCAGGGGAGTGGAAAACATTCAGTACTTC.